These T cell receptor beta chains were read from a single sample in a study of OX40 agonist ivuxolimab in advanced cancers. Measured with immunoSEQ multiplex PCR; TCRdb has only the in-frame clones, and not every one. The sample records some 70,000 clones, 75% to 90% being singletons. The sample here was CD4+ or CD8+ T cells sorted from blood, taken in a trial of the OX40 agonist ivuxolimab. These receptors were collected from an adult with an advanced solid tumor such as melanoma, head and neck, liver or kidney cancer. The CDR3 runs from the conserved cysteine through the conserved F or W. A D gene is named only where the DNA matches it firmly. Size is omitted from some rows. Given values are once, few, many or a class for expanded clones.

j_gene	v_gene	d_gene	abundance	CDR3nt	CDR3aa
TRBJ2-7	TRBV9	NA	NA	TGTGCCAGCAGCTTAGGGACCCCGGGTTACGAGCAGTACTTC	CASSLGTPGYEQYF
TRBJ2-1	TRBV27	NA	once	TGTGCCAGCAGTTTATCTTGGCAGGGAGCCTTTAATGAGCAGTTCTTC	CASSLSWQGAFNEQFF
TRBJ2-7	TRBV7-2	NA	NA	TGTGCCAGCAGCTTACGCAGGGAAGGGGCCTACGAGCAGTACTTC	CASSLRREGAYEQYF
TRBJ1-1	TRBV6-1	NA	once	TGTGCCAGCACTCCGACGGGCGGTCACACTGAAGCTTTCTTT	CASTPTGGHTEAFF
TRBJ2-3	TRBV7-2	NA	NA	TGTGCCAGCAGCTTACTAGGAGATACGCAGTATTTT	CASSLLGDTQYF
TRBJ2-7	TRBV7-3	TRBD2	NA	TGTGCCAGCAGCTTAAATAGCGGGGGGTCCTACGAGCAGTACTTC	CASSLNSGGSYEQYF
TRBJ2-5	TRBV5-1	NA	once	TGCGCCAGCAGCCAGACTCAAACTGGGGGGACCCAGTACTTC	CASSQTQTGGTQYF
TRBJ1-2	TRBV7-9	NA	NA	TGTGCCAGCACGGAAGAACAGGGAGGGGGCTACACCTTC	CASTEEQGGGYTF
TRBJ1-1	TRBV29-1	NA	NA	TGCAGCGCCCATTCACAGGGCATGAACACTGAAGCTTTCTTT	CSAHSQGMNTEAFF
TRBJ1-2	TRBV4-2	NA	NA	TGTGCCAGCAGCCAAGTTAACTATGGCTACACCTTC	CASSQVNYGYTF
TRBJ2-7	TRBV7-8	NA	NA	TGTGCCAGCAGCTCACAGACAGGACTCACCGAGCAGTACTTC	CASSSQTGLTEQYF
TRBJ2-5	TRBV5-6	TRBD1	NA	TGTGCCAGCAACCTCCCCGGGACAGGGGAAGAGACCCAGTACTTC	CASNLPGTGEETQYF
TRBJ1-5	TRBV5-1	TRBD1	NA	TGCGCCAGCAGCACGGGAGATACAGGGGAGCAGCCCCAGCATTTT	CASSTGDTGEQPQHF
TRBJ1-3	TRBV7-6	TRBD1	NA	TGTGCCAGCAGCCCTAACTTCGGGACAGCCGGAAACACCATATATTTT	CASSPNFGTAGNTIYF
TRBJ2-1	TRBV11-2	NA	NA	TGTGCCAGCAGCTCCGCCCGGTGGAGTGAGCAGTTCTTC	CASSSARWSEQFF
TRBJ1-2	TRBV19	NA	NA	TGTGCCACCCGAGAGACGGCGAACTATGGCTACACCTTC	CATRETANYGYTF
TRBJ1-4	TRBV2	NA	few	TGTGCCAGCACCCAAGGGATTAATGAAAAACTGTTTTTT	CASTQGINEKLFF
TRBJ1-6	TRBV19	NA	NA	TGTGCCAGTAGTATAGAATCAACGAATTCACCCCTCCACTTT	CASSIESTNSPLHF
TRBJ1-2	TRBV4-3	NA	NA	TGCGCCAGCAGCCGTAAACTAAACGGGGGGAACTATGGCTACACCTTC	CASSRKLNGGNYGYTF
TRBJ2-7	TRBV2	NA	NA	TGTGCCAGCAGTGTAACCCTCCAGGGGGGAGAGCAGTACTTC	CASSVTLQGGEQYF
TRBJ1-5	TRBV5-5	TRBD1	NA	TGTGCCAGCAGCTTTACAGGGGATCAGCCCCAGCATTTT	CASSFTGDQPQHF
TRBJ2-5	TRBV11-3	NA	once	TGTGCCAGCGGCAGGGAATACCAAGAGACCCAGTACTTC	CASGREYQETQYF
TRBJ2-2	TRBV10-3	NA	NA	TGTGCCATCAGTGCGGCGCGGGACACCGGGGAGCTGTTTTTT	CAISAARDTGELFF
TRBJ1-2	TRBV6-5	NA	NA	TGTGCCAGCAGCATGGCGAGGGGGGATGGCTACACCTTC	CASSMARGDGYTF
TRBJ2-7	TRBV30	NA	NA	TGTGCCTGGAGTGACCCAGGGGCTACCCTCTACGAGCAGTACTTC	CAWSDPGATLYEQYF
TRBJ1-5	TRBV7-9	TRBD1	NA	TGTGCCAGCAGCCTCGACAGGGGACGGGAGCCCCAGCATTTT	CASSLDRGREPQHF
TRBJ1-6	TRBV4-3	NA	once	TGCGCCAGCAGCCAAAACTTGGACTGGGGGAATTCACCCCTCCACTTT	CASSQNLDWGNSPLHF
TRBJ1-2	TRBV7-3	NA	NA	TGTGCCAGCAGCTTAACGGACAGTGGAGGCTACACCTTC	CASSLTDSGGYTF
TRBJ2-7	TRBV19	NA	few	TGTGCCAGTAGTATCTCGTCCGGGGGCGAGCAGTACTTC	CASSISSGGEQYF
TRBJ2-7	TRBV6-1	NA	NA	TGTGCCAGCAGTGAAAACTTTCAGGTGGGCGAGCAGTACTTC	CASSENFQVGEQYF
TRBJ1-6	TRBV4-3	TRBD1	NA	TGCGCCAGCAGCTACGCGGGACAGCTAAATTCACCCCTCCACTTT	CASSYAGQLNSPLHF
TRBJ2-1	TRBV7-9	TRBD2	NA	TGTGCCAGCAGCGGAGCGGGGGGGCCGCTCGGTGAGCAGTTCTTC	CASSGAGGPLGEQFF
TRBJ2-5	TRBV18	NA	NA	TGTGCCAGCTCACCACCGGGGGTCGGCTCTGCGGCCCAGTACTTC	CASSPPGVGSAAQYF
TRBJ1-5	TRBV6-5	TRBD1	NA	TGTGCCAGCAGCCTCGACAGGGCTCCCAATCAGCCCCAGCATTTT	CASSLDRAPNQPQHF
TRBJ2-7	TRBV9	TRBD2	NA	TGTGCCAGCAGCGTAGCCTGGGGGGGGAAGGGCTACGAGCAGTACTTC	CASSVAWGGKGYEQYF